The 23 T cell receptor beta chains below come from one sample, sequenced in a study of CD8+ T cells in alopecia areata. Following RNA extraction, reverse transcription yielded cDNA that acted as the sequencing template. Data came from immunoSEQ multiplex PCR; TCRdb stores just in-frame clones and leaves some out. The table lists around 300,000 clones, with no singletons. Researchers sorted pooled cutaneous lymph node cells on the basis of CD4, CD8alpha, NKG2D, NKG2ACE and other markers. The material sequenced was CD4+ T cells sorted from a lymph node. These receptors all come from a C3H/HeJ mouse with alopecia areata. This mouse strain has H2-k as its MHC haplotype.

In its sample, this clone was seen a few times. Just one base apart from a much larger clone, this may be a read error. Genes and germline come from the mouse. The sequence runs out 4 residues before the end of the CDR3; the remainder is reconstructed from the germline J gene. The chain is built from TRBV2 and TRBJ2-3, with D perhaps matching TRBD1 (5 bases). V was trimmed by 0 bases and J by 0 bases, leaving 7 bases between them. Germline loops: CDR1 LGHNA, CDR2 YSYQKL. The CDR3 is 15 amino acids. The covered CDR3 bases are TGTGCCAGCAGCCAAGAGACAGCTAGTGCAGAA. Translating it yields CASSQETASAE. In full, the CDR3 reads CASSQETASAETLYF.

This clone appeared a few times. Genes and germline are mouse. The CDR3 end lies 4 residues beyond the end of the read and is filled in from the germline J gene. The rearrangement joins TRBV13-2 to TRBJ2-2, with 7 bases that match TRBD1. The germline CDR1 and CDR2 sequences are NNHNN and SYGAGS (reference sequence). Losses at the gene ends were 2 bases for V and 1 base for J; bases not matched to a gene: 2. This CDR3 spans 15 amino acids. CDR3 region: CASGDDRENTGQLYF. The sequenced part of the CDR3 DNA is TGTGCCAGCGGTGACGACAGGGAAAACACCGGG.

The table lists this clone with a few counts. The gene symbols are mouse symbols. The sequence runs out 4 residues before the end of the CDR3; the remainder is reconstructed from the germline J gene. The same CDR3 arises from other DNA sequences in this sample as well. This chain links TRBV1 with TRBJ2-7, with 7 bases aligning to TRBD2. The CDR3 has 13 residues. CDR1 and CDR2 from the germline V gene are NSQYPW and LRSPGD (reference sequence). The CDR3 bases that were read are TGCACCTGCAGTGCAGTGGGGGGTTAT. Translating gives CTCSAVGGY. The entire CDR3 sequence reads CTCSAVGGYEQYF.

Worth noting for this clone: Gene names refer to mouse genes. The CDR3 extends 4 residues past the end of the read, so its final part is completed from the germline J gene. The V gene is TRBV13-3, the J gene TRBJ2-7; 8 nucleotides line up with TRBD2. The CDR3 consists of 12 residues. The germline gives CDR1 NNHDY, CDR2 SYVADS. This CDR3 reads CASSHWGNEQYF. CDR3 DNA, as far as it was read: TGTGCCAGCAGTCACTGGGGGAAT.

This clone was observed a few times. The listed genes are named as in mouse. The read ends 4 residues shy of where the CDR3 ends; the end is completed using the germline J gene. This CDR3 is also generated by other DNA sequences in the sample. The rearrangement links TRBV17 to TRBJ1-2, with D possibly being TRBD1 (5 bases). Germline CDR1 reads MNHDT; CDR2 reads YYDKIL. V was pared by 2 bases and J by 3 bases, with 7 bases between. This CDR3 is built from 13 residues. Incomplete CDR3 DNA: TGTGCTAGCAGTAGAAGAGGGGACTCC. This encodes CASSRRGDS. The CDR3 in full is CASSRRGDSDYTF.

On this clone: The gene names here belong to mouse. The read stops 4 residues short of the end of the CDR3; the missing end is completed from the germline J gene. J is TRBJ1-1 and V is TRBV5; D remains ambiguous. The length of the CDR3 is 14 residues. Looked up from germline, CDR1 is LGHNA and CDR2 is YNLKQL (reference sequence). The CDR3: CASSQESRSGEVFF. The CDR3 DNA, read in part, is TGTGCCAGCAGCCAAGAATCCAGGAGTGGA.

This clone has only a few counts. The germline and genes are mouse ones. The CDR3 end falls 4 residues outside the read, so it is completed with the germline J gene. This chain links TRBV17 with TRBJ2-2; D may be TRBD1 (6 bases). The CDR3 length is 15 residues. Trimming pared 2 bases from V and 2 bases from J, leaving 9 bases between. In germline, CDR1 is MNHDT, CDR2 YYDKIL. CDR3 DNA (partial): TGTGCTAGCAGTAGACCAGGGGAGAACACCGGG. Its translation: CASSRPGENTG. The complete CDR3 sequence is CASSRPGENTGQLYF.

Points on this clone: The gene names here belong to mouse. Sequencing ends 4 residues short of the CDR3 end; the germline J gene provides the rest. The V and J genes are TRBV13-2 and TRBJ1-2; 9 bases align to TRBD1. Per germline, CDR1 NNHNN and CDR2 SYGAGS (reference sequence). The CDR3 is 14 amino acids. The junction had 4 bases not matched to a gene; V was cut back by 5 bases and J by 2 bases. CDR3 bases read: TGTGCCAGCGGACAGGGGGCGGAGAACTCC. As protein: CASGQGAENS. The whole CDR3 region reads CASGQGAENSDYTF.

This clone appeared many times. Gene names follow the mouse nomenclature. The read finishes 4 residues shy of the CDR3 end, and the germline J gene is used to complete it. The J gene is TRBJ2-2, the V gene TRBV1; D not resolved. Deletions cut 5 bases from V and 0 bases from J, with 4 bases between. In germline, CDR1 is NSQYPW, CDR2 LRSPGD (reference sequence). The CDR3 spans 13 residues. The CDR3 DNA, read in part, is TGCACCTGCAGTACAGCAAACACCGGG. It translates to CTCSTANTG. In full, the CDR3 is CTCSTANTGQLYF.

This clone was seen a few times. All gene names here are mouse names. The CDR3 goes on 4 residues after the read ends, and that part is filled in from the germline J gene. This sample includes further DNA sequences coding for the same CDR3. The chain employs TRBV13-1 and TRBJ2-2; D possibly corresponds to TRBD2 (6 bases). Germline-derived CDR1 and CDR2 are NSHNY and SYGAGN. The germline V and J ends were trimmed by 0 bases and 0 bases, with 9 bases remaining between them. CDR3 length: 16 amino acids. The CDR3 sequence: CASSDARGANTGQLYF. The part of the CDR3 DNA that was read is TGTGCCAGCAGTGATGCTCGGGGGGCAAACACCGGG.

This clone occurred a few times. Here the gene names and germline are mouse. Sequencing ends 4 residues short of the CDR3 end; the germline J gene provides the rest. This rearrangement joins TRBV1 to TRBJ2-2; D not resolved. The ends were cut back, 4 bases at V and 1 base at J, with 7 bases in the middle. The germline CDR1 and CDR2 sequences are NSQYPW and LRSPGD (reference sequence). The CDR3 sequence is 14 residues long. CDR3 DNA (partial): TGCACCTGCAGTGAACAGAAAAACACCGGG. Protein product: CTCSEQKNTG. The whole CDR3 protein is CTCSEQKNTGQLYF.

On this clone itself: Any gene name here is a mouse gene name. The read terminates 4 residues before the CDR3 end, so the remaining end is supplied by the germline J gene. The J gene is TRBJ2-1, the V gene TRBV19, with 8 bases aligning to TRBD2. CDR1 FNHDT and CDR2 SITEND come from the germline V gene (reference sequence). This CDR3 is built from 14 residues. J was trimmed by 3 bases and V by 3 bases; bases with no gene match: 2. CDR3 loop: CASSNWGFYAEQFF. The sequenced part of the CDR3 DNA is TGTGCCAGCAGTAACTGGGGGTTCTATGCT.

This clone was seen ten or more times. Any gene name here is a mouse gene name. The DNA ends 3 residues before the CDR3 does, and the rest of the CDR3 is filled in from the germline J gene. The chain joins TRBV12-1 to TRBJ1-6; 9 bases are a match to TRBD1. TRBJ1-6 is filed as an ORF, its function uncertain. V dropped 7 bases and J dropped 0; count of bases not matched to a gene: 6. The CDR3 sequence is 16 residues long. Germline assignment: CDR1 SGHSN and CDR2 HYEKVE. The CDR3 is CARSGQGCSYNSPLYF. CDR3 DNA (partial): TGTGCCAGGTCGGGACAGGGATGTTCCTATAATTCGCCC.

As regards this clone: Mouse names are used for the genes. The read finishes 4 residues shy of the CDR3 end, and the germline J gene is used to complete it. This chain joins TRBV19 and TRBJ2-1; 12 bases map to TRBD1. Losses at the gene ends were 1 base for V and 6 bases for J; bases not matched to a gene: 2. The CDR3 runs 15 residues. Germline V CDR1 and CDR2: FNHDT, SITEND (reference sequence). The CDR3 sequence: CASSIRDRGLAEQFF. Partial CDR3 DNA: TGTGCCAGCAGTATACGGGACAGGGGGCTTGCT.

This clone came up a few times. Germline and genes: mouse. The read ends 4 residues early relative to the CDR3; the germline J gene fills the gap. Other nucleotide sequences from this sample produce the same CDR3. V usage is TRBV13-1 and J usage is TRBJ1-2; 8 bases are a match to TRBD1. With 5 bases clipped from V and 0 bases from J, the junction kept 6 bases outside the gene matches. This CDR3 spans 15 amino acids. CDR1 NSHNY and CDR2 SYGAGN come from the germline V gene. The sequenced CDR3 bases are TGTGCCAGCAGCGCTAACAGGGGGGCAAACTCC. It specifies CASSANRGANS. The entire CDR3 is CASSANRGANSDYTF.

About this clone: Gene names are the mouse ones. The DNA ends 4 residues before the CDR3 does, and the rest of the CDR3 is filled in from the germline J gene. The same CDR3 arises from other DNA sequences in this sample as well. The chain couples TRBV5 to TRBJ2-1, with 10 bases that match TRBD2. The V and J ends lost 4 bases and 2 bases, in that order; junction bases with no gene match: 2. The germline gives CDR1 LGHNA, CDR2 YNLKQL (reference sequence). The CDR3 is 15 residues long. This CDR3 reads CASSPGLGDYAEQFF. CDR3 DNA (partial): TGTGCCAGCAGCCCCGGACTGGGGGACTATGCT.

Comments on this clone: Germline and genes: mouse. The missing CDR3 end, 4 residues past where the read stops, is filled in from the germline J gene. The chain is built from TRBV13-1 and TRBJ1-1; D remains unclear. Trimming shortened V by 4 bases and J by 1 base, and 5 bases separated the two germline ends. There are 12 residues in the CDR3. The germline V gene has CDR1 NSHNY and CDR2 SYGAGN. CDR3 sequence: CASSPVNTEVFF. The sequenced CDR3 bases are TGTGCCAGCAGTCCAGTAAACACA.

Details on this clone: Each gene name is a mouse one. The CDR3 end lies 4 residues beyond the end of the read and is filled in from the germline J gene. The chain carries TRBV5 and TRBJ2-5; 9 bases line up with TRBD2. CDR1 and CDR2 (germline): LGHNA, YNLKQL (reference sequence). The CDR3 is 14 amino acids. The sequenced part of the CDR3 DNA is TGTGCCAGCAGCCGGACTGGGGAAAGGGAC. Its protein product is CASSRTGERD. The complete CDR3 sequence is CASSRTGERDTQYF.

In the case of this clone: Genes and germline come from the mouse. The read falls 4 residues short of the CDR3 end, and the missing part is taken from the germline J gene. This chain uses TRBV13-3 with TRBJ2-5; TRBD2 agrees at 7 bases. The CDR3 contains 15 residues. The V and J ends lost 4 bases and 0 bases, in that order; junction bases with no gene match: 5. Germline V gene lookup returns CDR1 NNHDY and CDR2 SYVADS. The CDR3 sequence: CASSTGAGNQDTQYF. CDR3 DNA, as far as it was read: TGTGCCAGCAGTACTGGGGCCGGTAACCAAGAC.

To note about this clone: Gene names denote mouse genes. The read gets to within 4 residues of the CDR3 end, and the germline J gene fills in the rest. The V and J genes are TRBV5 and TRBJ2-3; the D gene is possibly TRBD1 (5 bases). The V gene lost 0 bases and the J gene lost 3 bases, with 13 bases spanning the gap. The CDR3 is made up of 16 amino acids. The germline V gene encodes CDR1 LGHNA and CDR2 YNLKQL (reference sequence). This chain's CDR3 is CASSQETPRQAETLYF. The covered CDR3 bases are TGTGCCAGCAGCCAAGAAACCCCTCGACAGGCAGAA.

A word on this clone: Mouse gene names and germline throughout. The read ends 4 residues before the CDR3 terminus; that terminus is restored from the germline J gene. The same CDR3 is also encoded by other DNA sequences in this sample. This chain uses TRBV13-2 with TRBJ2-1; 11 bases match TRBD2. CDR3 size: 15 residues. Per germline, CDR1 NNHNN and CDR2 SYGAGS (reference sequence). V gave up 4 bases and J gave up 1 base; unmatched junction bases: 1. Incomplete CDR3 DNA: TGTGCCAGCGGTCGGGACTGGGGGAACTATGCT. It specifies CASGRDWGNYA. The entire CDR3 is CASGRDWGNYAEQFF.

This clone was counted at least ten times. The listed genes are named as in mouse. Read coverage stops 4 residues before the CDR3 terminus; the germline J gene supplies the remainder. This chain joins TRBV13-1 and TRBJ1-2, with a tentative D call TRBD1 (6 bases). V lost 1 base, J lost 0 bases, and 10 bases lay in between. CDR1 is NSHNY and CDR2 is SYGAGN in the germline V gene. The CDR3 totals 15 residues. This CDR3 reads CASSDMGHANSDYTF. CDR3 bases read: TGTGCCAGCAGTGATATGGGACACGCAAACTCC.

This clone was picked up a small number of times. Gene names and germline refer to mouse. The CDR3 end lies 3 residues beyond the end of the read and is filled in from the germline J gene. The chain uses TRBV13-3 and TRBJ1-6; no firm D call. TRBJ1-6 is recorded as an ORF, its role being uncertain. The germline V and J ends were trimmed by 3 bases and 7 bases, with 8 bases remaining between them. CDR3 length: 13 residues. Per the germline V gene, CDR1 is NNHDY and CDR2 is SYVADS. CDR3 DNA, as far as it was read: TGTGCCAGCAGTGTCAACAGCAATTCGCCC. Its translation is CASSVNSNSP. The whole CDR3 protein reads CASSVNSNSPLYF.